This entry is about one TCR beta chain. Its antigen is unidentified. These data belong to a study of STAT5B mutations in CD4+ large granular lymphocyte leukemia. Whole-study results and caveats: Top patient clones used TRBV06 genes more often: 8/27 versus 2/35 in controls.

Clones were read by immunoSEQ multiplex PCR, and TCRdb kept only the in-frame ones, dropping some. Altogether 15,000 to 20,000 clones are present, approximately 84% being singletons, with the ten largest covering 13%. This CDR3 contains 14 residues. Germline V CDR1 and CDR2: MGHRA, YSYEKL. Trimming took off 1 base at V and 5 bases at J, with 11 bases between the two ends. The receptor's source is a human donor in good health. The chain carries TRBV4-1 and TRBJ2-5; no clear D. Specimen: CD4+ T cells from blood buffy coats. CDR3 sequence (DNA): TGCGCCAGCAGCCAAGCCCTCTGGCGGGAGACCCAGTACTTC. Its protein product is CASSQALWRETQYF.